The 28 T cell receptor beta chains given below trace back to one sample, sequenced in a study of tumor-infiltrating lymphocytes in primary liver carcinoma. Making TCR beta cDNA involved around 520 ng total RNA and a constant-region primer. For TCR beta, libraries were produced by three nested multiplex PCR rounds using slightly modified ARM-PCR. Two initial PCR rounds of 10 to 11 cycles each paired TRBV1-TRBV30 forward primers with a C-beta reverse primer. MiXCR, applied by TCRdb to the multiplex PCR reads, yields one record per CDR3 protein. This sample carries 300,000 to 350,000 distinct CDR3 sequences, 65% of them seen once, and the ten largest clones take about 6.3%. The source of the blood RNA was unsorted whole blood, and germline DNA was extracted as well. Sequenced material: peripheral blood. Every receptor here comes from a man aged 40-49 years with primary liver carcinoma and hepatitis B virus infection.

Concerning this clonotype: A much larger clone sits a single nucleotide away, making a read error possible. This chain connects TRBV6-2 or TRBV6-3 to TRBJ2-1; D possibly corresponds to TRBD2 (5 bases). This CDR3 spans 12 amino acids. Germline CDR1 reads MNHEY; CDR2 reads SVGEGT. The CDR3 reads CASSYEGKEQLF. CDR3 nucleotide sequence: TGTGCCAGCAGTTACGAGGGCAAAGAGCAGCTCTTC.

For this clonotype: A much larger clone sits a single nucleotide away, making a read error possible. The V gene is TRBV6-1, the J gene TRBJ2-3; D gene ambiguous. The germline gives CDR1 MNHNS, CDR2 SASEGT. There are 12 residues in the CDR3. The CDR3 DNA reads TGTGCCAGCGGTGAATGGGGTAATACGCAGTATTTT. Protein: CASGEWGNTQYF.

This clonotype was found many times. The chain recombines TRBV11-2 with TRBJ2-7, with D perhaps TRBD1 (6 bases). Germline lookup yields CDR1 SGHAT and CDR2 FQNNGV. The CDR3 spans 15 residues. Trimming left V 5 bases short and J 3 bases short, with 17 bases between. CDR3 DNA sequence: TGTGCCAGCAGCCTGAGTACAGGGACCCTCTACGAGCAGTACTTC. This gives the protein CASSLSTGTLYEQYF. Full variable domain (rest looked up from reference TRBV11-2 and TRBJ2-7): EAGVAQSPRYKIIEKRQSVAFWCNPISGHATLYWYQQILGQGPKLLIQFQNNGVVDDSQLPKDRFSAERLKGVDSTLKIQPAKLEDSAVYLCASSLSTGTLYEQYFGPGTRLTVT.

About this clonotype itself: This may be a read error, as it is one base from a much larger clone. The chain is built from TRBV29-1 and TRBJ1-3; no clear D gene. The V and J ends lost 5 bases and 0 bases respectively, with 5 bases between them. Germline loops: CDR1 SQVTM, CDR2 ANQGSEA. CDR3 length equals 12 residues. CDR3 region: CSVCSSGNTIYF. The DNA for the CDR3 is TGCAGCGTTTGCAGCTCTGGAAACACCATATATTTT.

To note about this clonotype: A junction boundary mismatches the germline segment, possibly from a read error. The chain employs TRBV11-2 and TRBJ2-2; no clear D. From germline, CDR1 is SGHAT and CDR2 FQNNGV. The CDR3 extends over 14 amino acids. The CDR3 sequence: CASSLDGSTRELFF. CDR3 DNA: TGTGCCAGCAGCTTAGATGGTAGCACCAGGGAGCTGTTTTTT.

Comments on this clonotype: A much larger clone sits a single nucleotide away, making a read error possible. V is TRBV14 and J is TRBJ1-2; 8 bases map to TRBD1. CDR1 SGHDN and CDR2 FVKESK come from the germline V gene. This CDR3 comprises 13 residues. The trim removed 6 bases at V and 4 bases at J, leaving 4 bases unmatched. DNA for the CDR3: TGTGCCAGCAGGCCGGGGACAGGCTATGGCTACACCTTC. Its protein is CASRPGTGYGYTF.

As to this clonotype: Relative to the germline gene, one junction end is altered; a read error may explain this. The chain recombines TRBV28 with TRBJ2-1; perhaps TRBD2 as D (5 bases). The CDR3 length is 14 residues. CDR1 MDHEN and CDR2 SYDVKM come from the germline V gene. CDR3 residues: CANSSTGLGNEQFF. The CDR3 region has the DNA TGTGCCAACAGTTCTACGGGGTTAGGGAATGAGCAGTTCTTC.

This clonotype was counted at least ten times. This rearrangement joins TRBV4-1 to TRBJ1-5; TRBD1 might be the D (5 bases). V shed 1 base and J shed 6 bases, with 13 bases lying between them. CDR3 size: 15 residues. Germline assignment: CDR1 MGHRA and CDR2 YSYEKL. The CDR3 region has the DNA TGCGCCAGCAGCCAAGCACAGGCCACGGGTCAGCCCCAGCATTTT. Translating gives CASSQAQATGQPQHF.

The V gene is TRBV11-2, the J gene TRBJ2-5; D call uncertain. This CDR3 has 14 amino acids. Germline V gene sequence: CDR1 SGHAT, CDR2 FQNNGV. Trimming pared 5 bases from V and 11 bases from J, leaving 21 bases between. The chain's CDR3 is CASSDRSLSNTQYF. For the CDR3, the DNA is TGTGCCAGCAGCGACCGGTCCTTAAGTAACACTCAGTACTTC. The full variable domain, its missing parts supplied by reference TRBV11-2 and TRBJ2-5, is EAGVAQSPRYKIIEKRQSVAFWCNPISGHATLYWYQQILGQGPKLLIQFQNNGVVDDSQLPKDRFSAERLKGVDSTLKIQPAKLEDSAVYLCASSDRSLSNTQYFGPGTRLLVL.

The chain links TRBV6-5 to TRBJ1-1; 8 nucleotides match TRBD1. This CDR3 spans 13 amino acids. Looked up from germline, CDR1 is MNHEY and CDR2 is SVGAGI. After removal of 7 bases from V and 6 bases from J, the junction contained 7 bases not matched to a gene. In DNA, the CDR3 is TGTGCCAGCATTGACAGGGGAGGGGCTGAAGCTTTCTTT. It specifies CASIDRGGAEAFF.

Comments on this clonotype: Relative to the germline gene, one junction end is altered; a read error may explain this. The V call is TRBV28, the J call TRBJ1-2, with a tentative D call TRBD1 (5 bases). This CDR3 contains 15 residues. From germline, CDR1 is MDHEN and CDR2 SYDVKM. For the CDR3, the DNA is TGTGCCTGCAGTTTATACCCCGACAGCATCTGTGGCTACACCTTC. This sequence encodes CACSLYPDSICGYTF.

In the case of this clonotype: At one of its ends the junction is not consistent with the germline gene, which may arise from a read error. The chain has TRBV5-5 and TRBJ2-7, with 10 bases identical to TRBD2. The germline gives CDR1 SGHKS, CDR2 YYEKEE (reference sequence). The CDR3 consists of 15 residues. DNA of the CDR3: TGTGCCAGCAGCTTGGGGGGGACTAGCGCCTACGACCAGTACTTC. Amino acids: CASSLGGTSAYDQYF.

The V call is TRBV28, the J call TRBJ2-1, with TRBD2 identical over 13 bases. Germline V gives CDR1 MDHEN, CDR2 SYDVKM. The CDR3 has 17 amino acids. The ends lost 8 bases at V and 3 bases at J; junction bases unmatched: 10. The CDR3 spells CASVGTSGTDIYNEQFF. As DNA, the CDR3 is TGTGCCAGCGTCGGGACTAGCGGGACGGATATCTACAATGAGCAGTTCTTC.

This clonotype was counted at least ten times. The genes are TRBV6-2 or TRBV6-3 and TRBJ2-1; 8 bases map to TRBD1. CDR1 is MNHEY and CDR2 is SVGEGT in the germline V gene. Germline trimming cut 2 bases from V and 5 bases from J; bases unmatched to any gene: 14. The CDR3 sequence is 18 residues long. The CDR3 DNA reads as TGTGCCAGCAGTTACAGGGCCAGGGGGCGATGGGGTGACAATGAGCAGTTCTTC. Translation: CASSYRARGRWGDNEQFF.

This clonotype was observed many times. The chain combines TRBV12-3 or TRBV12-4 with TRBJ1-5; weak D call: TRBD1 (5 bases). The length of the CDR3 is 13 residues. Deletions cut 7 bases from V and 10 bases from J, with 17 bases between. The CDR3 DNA is TGTGCCAGCAATCAGGGCATCCTAAGTCCCCAGCATTTT. It encodes CASNQGILSPQHF.

This clonotype was found many times. This chain uses TRBV6-5 with TRBJ1-1; a possible D gene is TRBD1 (5 bases). This CDR3 contains 15 residues. CDR1 MNHEY and CDR2 SVGAGI come from the germline V gene. The germline V and J ends were trimmed by 6 bases and 4 bases, with 18 bases remaining between them. This CDR3 is CASRDPGRGGTEAFF. As DNA, the CDR3 is TGTGCCAGCAGGGACCCCGGGAGGGGCGGCACTGAAGCTTTCTTT.

In the case of this clonotype: A junction boundary mismatches the germline segment, possibly from a read error. The genes are TRBV25-1 and TRBJ2-5; no reliable D call. Germline CDR1 is MGHDK and CDR2 is SYGVNS. CDR3 length equals 10 residues. CDR3 residues: CASSDSPKYF. The CDR3 coding sequence is TGTGCCAGCAGTGATTCCCCAAAGTATTTC.

Turning to this clonotype: The conserved closing phenylalanine or tryptophan is absent in this CDR3, likely reflecting a read error. The chain uses TRBV11-2 and TRBJ2-7; TRBD1 matches at 9 bases. The CDR3 spans 15 residues. Germline lookup yields CDR1 SGHAT and CDR2 FQNNGV. Losses at the gene ends were 5 bases for V and 4 bases for J; bases not matched to a gene: 9. In nucleotides, the CDR3 is TGTGCCAGCAGCCCGGGACAGGGACCGACTTACGAGCAGTACTCC. It yields the protein CASSPGQGPTYEQYS.

This clonotype was detected once. V is TRBV11-1 and J is TRBJ2-2; TRBD1 matches at 9 bases. Germline loops: CDR1 SGHAT, CDR2 FQDESV (reference sequence). CDR3 length: 15 amino acids. Germline trimming cut 8 bases from V and 1 base from J; bases unmatched to any gene: 5. CDR3 in amino acids: CASGTGNRNTGELFF. As DNA, the CDR3 is TGTGCCAGCGGGACAGGGAATCGGAACACCGGGGAGCTGTTTTTT.

Remarks on this clonotype: One end of the junction is discordant with germline, which a read error may explain. DNA for the CDR3: TGTGTCAGCAGCTTACGCCGGGGGGGCTCCTACGAGCAGTGCTTC. Amino acids: CVSSLRRGGSYEQCF. V and J are TRBV12-3 or TRBV12-4 and TRBJ2-7; 8 bases align to TRBD2. The CDR3 covers 15 residues.

In its sample, this clonotype was seen many times. The rearrangement links TRBV4-2 to TRBJ2-3; perhaps TRBD2 as D (5 bases). This CDR3 has 15 amino acids. Per germline, CDR1 LGHNA and CDR2 YNFKEQ. V was pared by 9 bases and J by 8 bases, with 24 bases between. The CDR3 loop is CARNELGVGVITQYF. The CDR3 nucleotides read TGTGCCAGGAACGAGCTTGGGGTGGGAGTAATTACGCAGTATTTT.

This clonotype has only one observation. The conserved phenylalanine or tryptophan normally closing the CDR3 is absent here, so this likely arose from a read error. The chain couples TRBV6-5 to TRBJ2-2; D may be TRBD1 (6 bases). CDR3 size: 13 residues. Deletions cut 6 bases from V and 8 bases from J, with 13 bases between. Germline V gene data show CDR1 as MNHEY and CDR2 as SVGAGI. CDR3: CASRQLGTGELFS. CDR3 in DNA: TGTGCCAGCAGGCAACTGGGGACAGGGGAGCTGTTTTCT.

The chain recombines TRBV6-1 with TRBJ2-7; 11 nucleotides align to TRBD2. The CDR3 covers 18 residues. Trimming took 8 bases from V and 1 from J; bases not matched to a gene: 16. Germline CDR1 and CDR2: MNHNS and SASEGT. CDR3 region: CASSNGASGGTFSYEQYF. CDR3 in DNA: TGTGCCAGCTCCAACGGGGCTAGCGGGGGGACCTTTTCCTACGAGCAGTACTTC.

In regard to this clonotype: Because it lacks the conserved phenylalanine or tryptophan at the end, this CDR3 is likely a read error. CDR3 amino acids: CASSPVGGGGQPQHL. CDR3 coding DNA: TGTGCCAGCAGTCCAGTAGGGGGAGGTGGTCAGCCCCAGCATCTT. The chain combines TRBV12-3 or TRBV12-4 with TRBJ1-5; a weak D match, TRBD1 (6 bases). CDR3 size: 15 residues. Trimming stripped 5 bases from V and 6 bases from J, with 17 bases between.

For this clonotype: One base away lies a much larger clone, so this may be a sequencing read error. The chain joins TRBV6-2 or TRBV6-3 to TRBJ2-7; D is uncertain. V was pared by 6 bases and J by 2 bases, with 17 bases between. Germline CDR1 and CDR2: MNHEY and SVGEGT. The CDR3 contains 15 residues. This CDR3 reads CASRMPKLGPYEQYF. DNA for the CDR3: TGTGCCAGCAGGATGCCCAAACTCGGCCCCTACGAGCAGTACTTC.

On this clonotype: One junction end disagrees with the germline gene, perhaps due to a read error. The chain uses TRBV5-6 and TRBJ1-6; D unresolved. CDR3 length: 12 residues. The V gene's germline CDR1 is SGHDT and CDR2 YYEEEE. The DNA for the CDR3 is TGTGCCAGAAGCTTAGACCTCTCACCCCTCCACTTT. Protein: CARSLDLSPLHF.

This clonotype appeared once. One end of the junction fails to match germline, which may point to a read error. This rearrangement joins TRBV6-2 or TRBV6-3 to TRBJ2-7; 7 bases are a match to TRBD2. Per the germline V gene, CDR1 is MNHEY and CDR2 is SVGEGT. The CDR3 is 12 amino acids. The CDR3 region has the DNA TGTGTCAGCAGTTACTCCAGCGGGGCCCCCTCCTTC. The encoded protein is CVSSYSSGAPSF.

V usage is TRBV11-2 and J usage is TRBJ2-1, with 8 bases identical to TRBD1. V lost 1 base, J lost 6 bases, and 8 bases stayed unmatched. There are 16 residues in the CDR3. Looked up from germline, CDR1 is SGHAT and CDR2 is FQNNGV. The CDR3 DNA reads as TGTGCCAGCAGCTTAGGCTCCCTAGGACAGGGCAATGAGCAGTTCTTC. Translating it yields CASSLGSLGQGNEQFF. Full variable domain (outside the CDR3, taken from reference TRBV11-2 and TRBJ2-1): EAGVAQSPRYKIIEKRQSVAFWCNPISGHATLYWYQQILGQGPKLLIQFQNNGVVDDSQLPKDRFSAERLKGVDSTLKIQPAKLEDSAVYLCASSLGSLGQGNEQFFGPGTRLTVL.